This T cell receptor (beta chain) stems from a study of T cells in Graves' hyperthyroidism and ophthalmopathy (dated by TCRdb to about 2019). For the study in its entirety: Peripheral blood was sampled at the time of initial diagnosis, prior to any treatment. In about six Graves' hyperthyroidism patients, the study also compared T-cell repertoires from thyroid tissue with T-cell repertoires from blood. A discovery cohort of roughly 96 patients, approximately 45 with Graves' ophthalmopathy and more than 55 with stable Graves' hyperthyroidism, was used to find distinguishing TCR V-J signatures. Whether ophthalmopathy could be predicted prospectively was tested in an independent validation cohort made up of about 18 hyperthyroidism patients plus 17 patients who later progressed to ophthalmopathy. TCR Vbeta CDR3 sequencing of around 130 peripheral blood samples (under 45 ophthalmopathy, over 70 hyperthyroidism and about 17 progressor patients) is reported in the paper. The 100 or so discovery patients were divided at random into training and test sets in a 7:3 ratio. After blood sampling, hyperthyroidism patients were treated with methimazole at a starting dose of 30 mg daily, and ophthalmopathy patients were treated with high-dose intravenous methylprednisolone. The investigation overall reported the following: No statistical method was used to fix the sample size in advance, and group allocation was not hidden from the investigators. In cross-validation, a model built on a 13 V-J signature told ophthalmopathy apart from stable hyperthyroidism with under 90% sensitivity and around 81% specificity, and in testing the same model reached 80%/75%. In validation, progression to ophthalmopathy was predicted by the model with 55% to 71% sensitivity and roughly 72% specificity, a median of 6.5 months before onset. Blood samples also contained most of the expanded thyroid clonotypes (frequency above 0.001), which suggests that blood repertoires may reflect thyroid immune responses.

The germline V gene specifies SGDLS as CDR1 and YYNGEE as CDR2. The cysteine opens and the phenylalanine closes a CDR3 of 13 amino acids. The DNA shown is the 39-base CDR3, in frame from base 1. V loses 2 bases of germline sequence and J loses 2 bases, and the interval between the two ends is 6 bases. This clonotype was detected a few times. Its antigen is currently not known. No base quality values were provided; no much bigger clone lies one nucleotide off. Moderately to severely active disease, a Clinical Activity Score of at least 3, a NOSPECS grade of at least 4, and a duration under 3 months were present in ophthalmopathy patients. Patients with uncontrolled infections, other autoimmune diseases, pregnancy or lactation were excluded. Diagnoses relied on clinical symptoms, serum thyroxine and TRAb, thyroid ultrasound and orbital computed tomography. PBMCs were separated from over 9 ml of fresh peripheral blood using Ficoll-Paque density gradient centrifugation. Total RNA was extracted with Trizol reagent, and quality was checked on an Agilent 2100 Bioanalyzer.

Amplification of TCR beta CDR3 regions was carried out from RNA transcripts. The first round of RT-PCR for the TCR CDR3 was performed with the HTBI primer set and the Qiagen OneStep RT-PCR kit. The libraries were constructed in a second round of multiplex PCR and then size-selected and purified. The libraries were sequenced on an Illumina HiSeq2000 using paired-end 100 bp reads. In the authors' own workflow: SOAPnuke was used to process the raw data, removing reads that contained adapters or uncalled bases, had a mean Phred below 15, or lacked an exact match to the constant primer or identifier. High-quality paired reads were merged using COPE v1.2.5, and each unique nucleotide sequence was defined as a clonotype. MiTCR v1.1 was used to align clonotypes to the IMGT TRBV, TRBD and TRBJ reference segments. Only V-J combinations with frequency above 0.0001, covering approximately 99% of repertoires, were analysed. The TCS score was defined as F50 (clonal expansion) divided by E x V (chaos), with BLOSUM62-based TCRdist calculated between CDR3 peptides within each V-J. Welch's t-statistics and random forest reduced just over 500 V-J features to about 13, which were used in a naive Bayes classifier (R e1071). TCRdb redid the processing of the public reads, applying fastp at Q25 and MiXCR, and retained in-frame beta chains. Identical CDR3 proteins give one entry, which carries the most common genes and DNA. TCRdb assigned the V and J calls; the authors' analysis was not used. This sample has some 570,000 distinct CDR3 sequences in its table, and over 12% of those were observed once. The top ten clones comprise roughly 7.1% of the sample.

The receptor's source is a woman aged 18-29 years with Graves' ophthalmopathy. Sequenced: blood. The V gene is TRBV9 and the J gene is TRBJ2-3; a confident D gene designation cannot be given. The CDR3 reads CASSVVITDTQYF. The DNA sequence follows: TGTGCCAGCAGCGTGGTGATCACAGATACGCAGTATTTT.